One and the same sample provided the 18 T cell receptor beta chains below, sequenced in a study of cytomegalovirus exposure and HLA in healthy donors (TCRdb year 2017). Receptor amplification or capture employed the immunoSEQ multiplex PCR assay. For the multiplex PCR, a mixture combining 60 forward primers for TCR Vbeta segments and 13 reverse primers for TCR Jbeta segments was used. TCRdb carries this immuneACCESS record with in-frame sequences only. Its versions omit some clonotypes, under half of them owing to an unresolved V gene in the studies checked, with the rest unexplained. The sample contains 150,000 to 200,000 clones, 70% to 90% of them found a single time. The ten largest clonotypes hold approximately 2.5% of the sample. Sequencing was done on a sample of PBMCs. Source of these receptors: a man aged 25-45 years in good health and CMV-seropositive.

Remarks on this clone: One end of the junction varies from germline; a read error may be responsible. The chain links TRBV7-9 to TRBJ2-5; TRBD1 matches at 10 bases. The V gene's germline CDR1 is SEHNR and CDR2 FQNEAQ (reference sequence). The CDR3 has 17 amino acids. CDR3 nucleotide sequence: TGTTCCAGCAGCCCCGACAGGGGGCGCCCACGTGGAGAGACCCAGTACTTC. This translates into CSSSPDRGRPRGETQYF. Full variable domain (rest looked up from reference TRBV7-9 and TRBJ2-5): DTGVSQNPRHKITKRGQNVTFRCDPISEHNRLYWYRQTLGQGPEFLTYFQNEAQLEKSRLLSDRFSAERPKGSFSTLEIQRTEQGDSAMYLCSSSPDRGRPRGETQYFGPGTRLLVL.

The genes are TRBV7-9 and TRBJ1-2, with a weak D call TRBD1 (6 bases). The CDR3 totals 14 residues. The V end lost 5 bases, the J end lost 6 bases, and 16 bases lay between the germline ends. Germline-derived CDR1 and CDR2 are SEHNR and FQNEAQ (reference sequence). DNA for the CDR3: TGTGCCAGCAGCCTCACAGGGAAGCGCCATGGCTACACCTTC. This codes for CASSLTGKRHGYTF.

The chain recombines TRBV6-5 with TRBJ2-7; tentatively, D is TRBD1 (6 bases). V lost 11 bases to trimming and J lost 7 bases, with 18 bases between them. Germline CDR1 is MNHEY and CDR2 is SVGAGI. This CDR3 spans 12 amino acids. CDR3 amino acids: CASRDTLGEQYF. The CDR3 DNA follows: TGTGCCTCCCGGGACACTCTTGGGGAGCAGTACTTC.

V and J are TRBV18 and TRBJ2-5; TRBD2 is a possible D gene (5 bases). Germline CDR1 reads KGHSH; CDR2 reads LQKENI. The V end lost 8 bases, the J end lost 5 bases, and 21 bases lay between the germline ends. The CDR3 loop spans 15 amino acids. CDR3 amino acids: CASALGSGEGETQYF. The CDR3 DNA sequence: TGTGCCAGCGCTCTTGGGAGCGGAGAAGGGGAGACCCAGTACTTC.

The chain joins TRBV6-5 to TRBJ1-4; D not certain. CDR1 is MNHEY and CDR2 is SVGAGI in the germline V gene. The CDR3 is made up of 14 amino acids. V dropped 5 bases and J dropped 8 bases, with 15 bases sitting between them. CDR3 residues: CASSDPTPGEKLFF. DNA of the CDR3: TGTGCCAGCAGTGACCCCACACCGGGGGAAAAACTGTTTTTT.

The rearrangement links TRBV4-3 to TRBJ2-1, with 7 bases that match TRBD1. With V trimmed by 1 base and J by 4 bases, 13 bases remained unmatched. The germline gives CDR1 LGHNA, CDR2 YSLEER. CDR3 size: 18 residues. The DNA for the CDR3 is TGCGCCAGCAGCCAAGGTCTACGGACAGGCTGGGATTACAATGAGCAGTTCTTC. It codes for CASSQGLRTGWDYNEQFF.

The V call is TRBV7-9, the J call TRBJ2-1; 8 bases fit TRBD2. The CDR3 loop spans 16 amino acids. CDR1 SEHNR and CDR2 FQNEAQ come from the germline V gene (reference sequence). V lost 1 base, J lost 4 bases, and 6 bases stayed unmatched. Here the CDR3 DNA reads TGTGCCAGCAGCTTAGACTCAGCGGGGGCTTACAATGAGCAGTTCTTC. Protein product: CASSLDSAGAYNEQFF.

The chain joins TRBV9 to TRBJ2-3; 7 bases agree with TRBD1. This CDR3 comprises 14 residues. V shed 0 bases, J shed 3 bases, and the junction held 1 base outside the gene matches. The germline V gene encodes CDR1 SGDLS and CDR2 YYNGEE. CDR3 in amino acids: CASSVARGTDTQYF. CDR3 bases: TGTGCCAGCAGCGTAGCCAGGGGGACAGATACGCAGTATTTT.

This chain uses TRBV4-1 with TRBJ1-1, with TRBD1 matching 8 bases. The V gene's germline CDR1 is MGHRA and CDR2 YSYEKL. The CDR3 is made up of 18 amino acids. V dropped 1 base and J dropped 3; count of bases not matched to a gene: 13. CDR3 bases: TGCGCCAGCAGCCAAGGGATAGGTGGCAGGGGGCCCCACACTGAAGCTTTCTTT. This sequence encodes CASSQGIGGRGPHTEAFF.

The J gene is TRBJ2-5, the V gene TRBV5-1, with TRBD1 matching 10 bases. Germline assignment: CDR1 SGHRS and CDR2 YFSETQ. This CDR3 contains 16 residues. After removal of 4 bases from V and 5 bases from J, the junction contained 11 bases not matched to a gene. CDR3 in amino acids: CASSARQGARSETQYF. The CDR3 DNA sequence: TGCGCCAGCAGCGCGAGACAGGGGGCGCGGTCGGAGACCCAGTACTTC.

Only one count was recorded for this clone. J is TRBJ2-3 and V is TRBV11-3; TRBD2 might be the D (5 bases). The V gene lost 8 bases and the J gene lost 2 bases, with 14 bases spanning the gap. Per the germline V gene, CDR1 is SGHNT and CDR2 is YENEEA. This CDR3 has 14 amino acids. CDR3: CASARGLLTDTQYF. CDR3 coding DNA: TGTGCCAGCGCCCGTGGACTGCTCACAGATACGCAGTATTTT.

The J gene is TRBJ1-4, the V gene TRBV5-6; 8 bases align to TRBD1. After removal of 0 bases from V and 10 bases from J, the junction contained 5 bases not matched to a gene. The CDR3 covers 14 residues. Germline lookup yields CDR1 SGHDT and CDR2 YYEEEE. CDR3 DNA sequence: TGTGCCAGCAGCTTGGAGGCAGGGGGCGCAAAACTGTTTTTT. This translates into CASSLEAGGAKLFF.

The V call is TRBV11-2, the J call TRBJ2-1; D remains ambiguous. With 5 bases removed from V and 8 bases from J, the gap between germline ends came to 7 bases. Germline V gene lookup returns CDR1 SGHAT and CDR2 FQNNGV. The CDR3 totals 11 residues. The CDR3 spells CASSLPYEQFF. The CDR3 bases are TGTGCCAGCAGCCTCCCCTATGAGCAGTTCTTC.

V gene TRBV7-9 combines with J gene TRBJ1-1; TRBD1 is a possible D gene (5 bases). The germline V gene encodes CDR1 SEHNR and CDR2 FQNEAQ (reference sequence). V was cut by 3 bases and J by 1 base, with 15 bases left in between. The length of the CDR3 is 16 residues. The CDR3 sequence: CASSLTVPRRNTEAFF. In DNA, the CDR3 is TGTGCCAGCAGCTTGACAGTTCCACGGCGGAACACTGAAGCTTTCTTT.

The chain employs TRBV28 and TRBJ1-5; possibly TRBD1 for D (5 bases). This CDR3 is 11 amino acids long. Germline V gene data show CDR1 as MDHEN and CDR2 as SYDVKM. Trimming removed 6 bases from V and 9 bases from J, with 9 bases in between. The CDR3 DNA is TGTGCCAGCAGAATGGGGGGGCCCCAGCATTTT. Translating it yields CASRMGGPQHF.

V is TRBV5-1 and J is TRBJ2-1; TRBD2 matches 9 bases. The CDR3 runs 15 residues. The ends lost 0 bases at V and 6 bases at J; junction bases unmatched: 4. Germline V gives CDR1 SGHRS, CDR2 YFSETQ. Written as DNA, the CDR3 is TGCGCCAGCAGCTTGGAAGGTAGCGGGAGCAATGAGCAGTTCTTC. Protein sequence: CASSLEGSGSNEQFF.

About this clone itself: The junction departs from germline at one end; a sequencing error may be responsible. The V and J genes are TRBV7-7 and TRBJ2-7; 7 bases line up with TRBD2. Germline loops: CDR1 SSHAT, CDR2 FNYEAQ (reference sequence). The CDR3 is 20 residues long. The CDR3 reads CASSLGRGREQTMGSYEQYF. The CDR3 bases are TGTGCTAGCAGCTTAGGGAGGGGCAGGGAACAAACGATGGGATCCTACGAGCAGTACTTC.

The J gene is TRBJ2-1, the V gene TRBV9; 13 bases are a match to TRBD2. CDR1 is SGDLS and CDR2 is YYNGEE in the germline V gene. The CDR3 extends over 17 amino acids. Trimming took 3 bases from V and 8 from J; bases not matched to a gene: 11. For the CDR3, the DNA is TGTGCCAGCAGCGGAAGACTAGCGGGAGGTTTTGTTGATGAGCAGTTCTTC. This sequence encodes CASSGRLAGGFVDEQFF. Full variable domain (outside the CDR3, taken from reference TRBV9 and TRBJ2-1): DSGVTQTPKHLITATGQRVTLRCSPRSGDLSVYWYQQSLDQGLQFLIQYYNGEERAKGNILERFSAQQFPDLHSELNLSSLELGDSALYFCASSGRLAGGFVDEQFFGPGTRLTVL.